The entry that follows covers one TCR beta chain sequence. CDR1 and CDR2 from the germline V gene are SGHVS and FNYEAQ. Deletions cut 1 base from V and 2 bases from J, with 10 bases between. The CDR3 contains 15 residues. The entry originates in a study of blood T cell repertoires in COVID-19. TCRdb's copy holds only in-frame clones and misses some; the assay was immunoSEQ multiplex PCR. Among tens of thousands of clones, roughly nine tenths were seen once, and the ten largest hold approximately 20%. V is TRBV7-6 and J is TRBJ2-3, with unresolved D. The receptor was derived from a man aged 50 to 60 in a cohort sampled during active COVID-19. The material sequenced was peripheral blood. The CDR3 DNA sequence: TGTGCCAGCAGCTTAGTGGTGGGCGACACAGATACGCAGTATTTT. It is translated as CASSLVVGDTDTQYF.